Below are 26 T cell receptor beta chains sequenced from a single sample in a study of control samples from healthy donors and cancer patients. Sequencing was performed with immunoSEQ multiplex PCR; in TCRdb, only in-frame clones are kept and a portion is missing. The sample includes roughly 160,000 clones, nearly 96% of them seen just once. Sequenced material: blood. Receptors originate from a woman aged 30 to 39 in good health.

The genes are TRBV9 and TRBJ1-6; D remains unclear. This CDR3 region has 14 residues. Germline V gene data show CDR1 as SGDLS and CDR2 as YYNGEE. Trimming shortened V by 0 bases and J by 5 bases, and 6 bases separated the two germline ends. CDR3 sequence reads: CASSVGPDNSPLHF. The DNA for the CDR3 is TGTGCCAGCAGCGTAGGTCCCGATAATTCACCCCTCCACTTT.

The chain has TRBV10-3 and TRBJ2-7; D is uncertain. The CDR3 is made up of 12 amino acids. Germline V gene data show CDR1 as ENHRY and CDR2 as SYGVKD. With 8 bases removed from V and 3 bases from J, the gap between germline ends came to 11 bases. The CDR3 DNA reads as TGTGCCATCGGGCTGACCCTCTACGAGCAGTACTTC. This codes for CAIGLTLYEQYF.

The genes are TRBV7-9 and TRBJ2-1; 10 bases are shared with TRBD1. CDR3 length equals 16 residues. The trim removed 5 bases at V and 5 bases at J, leaving 9 bases unmatched. In germline, CDR1 is SEHNR, CDR2 FQNEAQ (reference sequence). In nucleotides, the CDR3 is TGTGCCAGCAGCCTACGGGGGACAGGGGTACACAATGAGCAGTTCTTC. Amino acid sequence: CASSLRGTGVHNEQFF.

The chain has TRBV2 and TRBJ1-1; D possibly corresponds to TRBD1 (5 bases). The CDR3 contains 14 residues. The V end was cut by 4 bases, the J end by 1 base, with 10 bases between. Germline-derived CDR1 and CDR2 are SNHLY and FYNNEI. This chain's CDR3 is CASSGVRANTEAFF. The CDR3 nucleotides read TGTGCCAGCAGTGGGGTCAGGGCGAACACTGAAGCTTTCTTT.

The chain uses TRBV19 and TRBJ1-6, with D possibly being TRBD1 (5 bases). The ends were cut back, 1 base at V and 7 bases at J, with 11 bases in the middle. This CDR3 has 15 residues. Germline V CDR1 and CDR2: LNHDA, SQIVND (reference sequence). DNA for the CDR3: TGTGCCAGTAGTATAGGGGGGACGTCCAATTCACCCCTCCACTTT. Translated, it gives CASSIGGTSNSPLHF.

J is TRBJ2-7 and V is TRBV5-1; D call uncertain. Trimming removed 0 bases from V and 7 bases from J, with 8 bases in between. The CDR3 runs 12 residues. Germline CDR1 SGHRS, CDR2 YFSETQ. The CDR3 DNA reads TGCGCCAGCAGCTTGGATGCCCAAGAGCAGTACTTC. Translated: CASSLDAQEQYF.

The V gene is TRBV19, the J gene TRBJ1-2; maybe TRBD1 (6 bases). The length of the CDR3 is 15 residues. Germline CDR1 and CDR2: LNHDA and SQIVND (reference sequence). Trimming pared 5 bases from V and 6 bases from J, leaving 19 bases between. CDR3 protein: CASSPRGLDRNGYTF. The CDR3 DNA is TGTGCCAGTAGTCCCCGGGGACTCGACAGGAATGGCTACACCTTC.

This clone has just one count. J is TRBJ2-5 and V is TRBV30; 7 positions agree with TRBD1. V gave up 5 bases and J gave up 4 bases; unmatched junction bases: 7. The CDR3 is made up of 13 amino acids. Per germline, CDR1 GTSNPN and CDR2 SVGIG (reference sequence). The CDR3 sequence is CAWANRGGETQYF. In DNA form, the CDR3 reads TGTGCCTGGGCAAACAGGGGCGGAGAGACCCAGTACTTC.

The chain employs TRBV27 and TRBJ1-5; 8 positions match TRBD1. Germline CDR1 is MNHEY and CDR2 is SMNVEV (reference sequence). CDR3 length equals 15 residues. V was clipped by 5 bases and J by 2 bases; unmatched bases: 5. The CDR3 here is CASSPSGQGNQPQHF. The DNA for the CDR3 is TGTGCCAGCAGTCCCTCGGGACAGGGCAATCAGCCCCAGCATTTT.

J is TRBJ1-1 and V is TRBV5-5, with 11 bases matching TRBD1. There are 18 residues in the CDR3. J was trimmed by 4 bases and V by 2 bases; bases with no gene match: 13. Germline CDR1 reads SGHKS; CDR2 reads YYEKEE (reference sequence). The CDR3 here is CASSLRTGGIFWSTEAFF. CDR3 nucleotide sequence: TGTGCCAGCAGCTTACGGACAGGGGGCATTTTTTGGAGCACTGAAGCTTTCTTT.

The V call is TRBV2, the J call TRBJ2-1; TRBD2 aligns across 10 bases. The CDR3 sequence is 14 residues long. V gave up 5 bases and J gave up 4 bases; unmatched junction bases: 2. Germline V gives CDR1 SNHLY, CDR2 FYNNEI. The DNA of the CDR3 is TGTGCCAGCAGTAAGCGGGGGGGATACAATGAGCAGTTCTTC. It specifies CASSKRGGYNEQFF.

The J gene is TRBJ1-1, the V gene TRBV3-1 (or the pseudogene TRBV3-2); 8 bases align to TRBD1. This CDR3 is 17 amino acids long. Germline V gives CDR1 LGHDT, CDR2 YNNKEL (reference sequence). V shed 0 bases, J shed 0 bases, and the junction held 6 bases outside the gene matches. The CDR3 bases are TGTGCCAGCAGCCAAGATGGGCCAGGGGGCTTGAACACTGAAGCTTTCTTT. Translation: CASSQDGPGGLNTEAFF.

This clone was observed once. This chain joins TRBV3-1 (or the pseudogene TRBV3-2) and TRBJ1-1; a weak D match, TRBD1 (5 bases). Germline lookup yields CDR1 LGHDT and CDR2 YNNKEL (reference sequence). Between the trimmed V and J ends, which lost 2 bases and 5 bases, there was a span of 9 bases. This CDR3 is 13 amino acids long. CDR3 in DNA: TGTGCCAGCAGCCAAAATAGGGGAACTGAAGCTTTCTTT. Its protein product is CASSQNRGTEAFF.

This chain connects TRBV16 to TRBJ2-3; the D is unclear. In germline, CDR1 is KGHSY, CDR2 FQNENV. Trimming removed 2 bases at V and 0 bases at J, with 6 bases between. The CDR3 has 14 amino acids. The CDR3 loop is CASSQVTSTDTQYF. CDR3 nucleotide sequence: TGTGCCAGCAGCCAAGTTACTAGCACAGATACGCAGTATTTT.

This CDR3 reads CASSGTGTVEANYGYTF. In nucleotides, the CDR3 is TGTGCCAGCAGCGGTACCGGGACAGTCGAAGCTAACTATGGCTACACCTTC. This chain uses TRBV7-2 with TRBJ1-2, with TRBD1 identical over 7 bases. Per germline, CDR1 SGHTA and CDR2 FQGNSA. V dropped 5 bases and J dropped 0; count of bases not matched to a gene: 12. This CDR3 is built from 17 residues.

This clone was counted a single time. CDR3 DNA: TGCAGTGCTAGTGACAGGAGAACTCAGCCCCAGCATTTT. Translating it yields CSASDRRTQPQHF. The chain combines TRBV20-1 with TRBJ1-5; possible D gene TRBD1, 6 bases. Trimming stripped 3 bases from V and 6 bases from J, with 12 bases between. Germline assignment: CDR1 DFQATT and CDR2 SNEGSKA (reference sequence). This CDR3 comprises 13 residues.

A remark on this clone: Other nucleotide sequences in the sample specify the same CDR3. The gene calls are TRBV6-4 and TRBJ2-1; 9 bases map to TRBD2. Germline assignment: CDR1 MRHNA and CDR2 SNTAGT. The CDR3 loop spans 15 amino acids. V lost 3 bases to trimming and J lost 0 bases; unmatched junction nucleotides: 0. The CDR3 bases are TGTGCCAGCAGTGAGACTAGCGGCTCCTACAATGAGCAGTTCTTC. It yields the protein CASSETSGSYNEQFF.

The J gene is TRBJ2-5, the V gene TRBV21-1; the tabulated D call, TRBD1, remains unverified against the DNA. TRBV21-1 is recorded as a pseudogene. This CDR3 is 18 amino acids long. DNA for the CDR3: TGTGCCAGCACCCAGCTGGGGCCCGCTGACCTTGTTCAAGAGACCCAGTACTTC. This codes for CASTQLGPADLVQETQYF.

The gene calls are TRBV2 and TRBJ2-1, with 14 nucleotides matching TRBD2. Germline lookup yields CDR1 SNHLY and CDR2 FYNNEI. V shed 6 bases, J shed 6 bases, and the junction held 19 bases outside the gene matches. The CDR3 loop spans 20 amino acids. CDR3 bases: TGTGCCAGCAGACCCAGCGGGACTAGCGGGGGCCCAAGGGGGTTCAATGAGCAGTTCTTC. Protein sequence: CASRPSGTSGGPRGFNEQFF. The entire variable domain, with the rest obtained from reference TRBV2 and TRBJ2-1, is as follows: EPEVTQTPSHQVTQMGQEVILRCVPISNHLYFYWYRQILGQKVEFLVSFYNNEISEKSEIFDDQFSVERPDGSNFTLKIRSTKLEDSAMYFCASRPSGTSGGPRGFNEQFFGPGTRLTVL.

The chain is built from TRBV28 and TRBJ1-3; D unclear. There are 15 residues in the CDR3. V was pared by 4 bases and J by 4 bases, with 14 bases between. From germline, CDR1 is MDHEN and CDR2 SYDVKM. The CDR3 protein is CASSYSTGLGNTIYF. CDR3 in DNA: TGTGCCAGCAGTTACTCGACGGGTCTGGGAAACACCATATATTTT.

This chain's CDR3 is CAWSVENRGKGNEKLFF. CDR3 in DNA: TGTGCCTGGAGTGTCGAGAACAGGGGTAAGGGTAATGAAAAACTGTTTTTT. The chain links TRBV30 to TRBJ1-4, with 7 positions matching TRBD1. Trimming cost V 0 bases and J 4 bases; bases outside gene matches: 11. CDR3 length: 17 residues. Germline V gene sequence: CDR1 GTSNPN, CDR2 SVGIG (reference sequence). The whole variable domain, filled in from reference TRBV30 and TRBJ1-4, reads SQTIHQWPATLVQPVGSPLSLECTVEGTSNPNLYWYRQAAGRGLQLLFYSVGIGQISSEVPQNLSASRPQDRQFILSSKKLLLSDSGFYLCAWSVENRGKGNEKLFFGSGTQLSVL.

V is TRBV14 and J is TRBJ2-1, with D maybe TRBD2 (6 bases). V was shortened by 0 bases and J by 7 bases, with 16 bases between the two germline ends. Germline loops: CDR1 SGHDN, CDR2 FVKESK. The CDR3 consists of 16 residues. CDR3 sequence (DNA): TGTGCCAGCAGCCAAGAGGCGGGACTGGACCGTAATGAGCAGTTCTTC. As protein: CASSQEAGLDRNEQFF.

The genes are TRBV6-4 and TRBJ1-1; D is unclear. Germline-derived CDR1 and CDR2 are MRHNA and SNTAGT. The CDR3 loop spans 13 amino acids. V lost 4 bases and J 1 base, leaving 7 bases between the germline ends. The CDR3 nucleotides are TGTGCCAGCAGTGTAGTCGAGAACACTGAAGCTTTCTTT. Translation: CASSVVENTEAFF.

The DNA of the CDR3 is TGTGCCAGCAGCCTCGGCCTCTCTGGGGCCAACGTCCTGACTTTC. Its translation: CASSLGLSGANVLTF. The chain combines TRBV19 with TRBJ2-6; no clear D gene. Per the germline V gene, CDR1 is LNHDA and CDR2 is SQIVND (reference sequence). Trimming removed 9 bases from V and 0 bases from J, with 12 bases in between. The CDR3 spans 15 residues.

This rearrangement joins TRBV19 to TRBJ2-2, with D perhaps matching TRBD2 (5 bases). The germline CDR1 and CDR2 sequences are LNHDA and SQIVND (reference sequence). The CDR3 totals 16 residues. V lost 4 bases and J lost 1, with 13 bases in between. The CDR3 here is CASSTPGGGNTGELFF. The CDR3 coding sequence is TGTGCCAGTAGTACTCCCGGTGGAGGGAACACCGGGGAGCTGTTTTTT.

J is TRBJ1-1 and V is TRBV7-2; 9 bases are a match to TRBD1. Germline CDR1 and CDR2: SGHTA and FQGNSA. This CDR3 has 14 residues. Trimming at V came to 7 bases and at J to 3 bases, leaving 6 bases not matched to a gene. The CDR3 nucleotides are TGTGCCAGCAAGGTCGGGACAGGGTACACTGAAGCTTTCTTT. This encodes CASKVGTGYTEAFF.